This T cell receptor (beta chain) comes out of a study of cytomegalovirus exposure and HLA in healthy donors. Overall study context: Early released data had about 85 million unique TCRs, all coming from HLA-typed donors.

Comment on this clone: What it recognizes is unknown.

Notes on the study in general: In an earlier analysis, most TCR beta V segments were productive about 87% or about 30% of the time. Most of the CMV-associated TCR beta chains (in a later analysis) appeared to be HLA-restricted. When analyzed later, a missense DCLRE1C variant was found to be linked to TCR beta V- and J-gene trimming.

The CDR3 extends over 13 amino acids. With V trimmed by 6 bases and J by 4 bases, 4 bases remained unmatched. The germline CDR1 and CDR2 sequences are WNHNN and SYGVQD (reference sequence). The PCR was carried out with 60 Vbeta primers and 13 Jbeta primers. TCRdb's copy holds only in-frame clones and misses some; the assay was immunoSEQ multiplex PCR. The data show about 170,000 clones, about 75% seen once. This receptor was identified in a female donor in good health and CMV-seronegative. Sequenced material: PBMCs. The chain is built from TRBV10-1 and TRBJ2-3; 7 positions agree with TRBD1. Here the CDR3 reads CASRGGWSDTQYF. As DNA, the CDR3 is TGCGCCAGCAGAGGGGGCTGGTCAGATACGCAGTATTTT.